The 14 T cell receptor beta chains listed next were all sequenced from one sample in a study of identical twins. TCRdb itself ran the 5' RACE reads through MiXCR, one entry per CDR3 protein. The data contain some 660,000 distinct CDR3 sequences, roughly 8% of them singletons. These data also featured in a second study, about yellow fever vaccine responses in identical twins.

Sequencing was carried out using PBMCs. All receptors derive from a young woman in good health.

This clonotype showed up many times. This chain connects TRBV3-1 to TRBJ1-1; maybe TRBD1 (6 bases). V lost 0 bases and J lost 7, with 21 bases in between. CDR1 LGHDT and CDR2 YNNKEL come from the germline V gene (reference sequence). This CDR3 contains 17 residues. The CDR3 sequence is CASSQDRGISTAIEAFF. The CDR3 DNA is TGTGCCAGCAGCCAAGATAGGGGGATCTCAACAGCGATTGAAGCTTTCTTT.

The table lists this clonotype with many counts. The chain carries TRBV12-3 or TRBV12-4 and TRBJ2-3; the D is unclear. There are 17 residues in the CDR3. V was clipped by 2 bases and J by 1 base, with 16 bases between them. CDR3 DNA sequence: TGTGCCAGCAGTTTATTGGTTCTCATGGCGGGCACAGATACGCAGTATTTT. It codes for CASSLLVLMAGTDTQYF.

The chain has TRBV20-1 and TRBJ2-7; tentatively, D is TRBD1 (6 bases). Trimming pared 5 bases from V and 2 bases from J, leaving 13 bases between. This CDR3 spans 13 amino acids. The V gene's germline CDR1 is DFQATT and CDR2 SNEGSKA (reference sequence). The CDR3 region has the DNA TGCAGTGCTGAGCCGGGACAAACCTACGAGCAGTACTTC. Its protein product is CSAEPGQTYEQYF.

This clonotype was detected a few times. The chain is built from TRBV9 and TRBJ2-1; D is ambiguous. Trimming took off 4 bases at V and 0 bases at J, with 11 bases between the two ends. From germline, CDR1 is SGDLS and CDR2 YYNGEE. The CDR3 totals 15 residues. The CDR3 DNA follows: TGTGCCAGCAGCACCAGTCCAGGCTCCTACAATGAGCAGTTCTTC. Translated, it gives CASSTSPGSYNEQFF.

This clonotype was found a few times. The CDR3 protein is CAVRIFQGFDTQYF. For the CDR3, the DNA is TGTGCCGTCCGTATATTTCAGGGTTTCGATACGCAGTATTTT. This chain links TRBV2 with TRBJ2-3; possibly TRBD1 for D (5 bases). This CDR3 spans 14 amino acids. Trimming took off 11 bases at V and 6 bases at J, with 21 bases between the two ends. Germline V CDR1 and CDR2: SNHLY, FYNNEI.

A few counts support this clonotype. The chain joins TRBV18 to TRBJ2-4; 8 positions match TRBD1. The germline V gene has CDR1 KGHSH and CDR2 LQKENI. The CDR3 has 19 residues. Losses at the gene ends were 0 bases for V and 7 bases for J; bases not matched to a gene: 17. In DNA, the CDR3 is TGTGCCAGCTCACCACCAGGGCGTCAGGGGGCGCCGAGGTTGAACATTCAGTACTTC. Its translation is CASSPPGRQGAPRLNIQYF.

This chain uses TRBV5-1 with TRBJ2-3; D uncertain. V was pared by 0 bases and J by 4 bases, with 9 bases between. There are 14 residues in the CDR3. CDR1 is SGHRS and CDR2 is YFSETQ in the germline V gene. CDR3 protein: CASSLEGSPDTQYF. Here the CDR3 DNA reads TGCGCCAGCAGCTTGGAAGGCAGTCCAGATACGCAGTATTTT.

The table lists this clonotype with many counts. DNA of the CDR3: TGTGCCAGCAGTTACTTGGGTGGGTCGCGCACAGATACGCAGTATTTT. Protein product: CASSYLGGSRTDTQYF. The chain has TRBV6-5 and TRBJ2-3; no firm D call. Germline V lookup: CDR1 MNHEY, CDR2 SVGAGI. CDR3 length equals 16 residues. V was shortened by 1 base and J by 1 base, with 12 bases between the two germline ends.

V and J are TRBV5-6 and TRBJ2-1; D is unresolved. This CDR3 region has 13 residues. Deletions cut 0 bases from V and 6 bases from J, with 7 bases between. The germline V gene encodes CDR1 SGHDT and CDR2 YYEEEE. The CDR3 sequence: CASSLVNRNEQFF. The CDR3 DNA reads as TGTGCCAGCAGCTTGGTAAACCGCAATGAGCAGTTCTTC. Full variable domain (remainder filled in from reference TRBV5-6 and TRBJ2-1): DAGVTQSPTHLIKTRGQQVTLRCSPKSGHDTVSWYQQALGQGPQFIFQYYEEEERQRGNFPDRFSGHQFPNYSSELNVNALLLGDSALYLCASSLVNRNEQFFGPGTRLTVL.

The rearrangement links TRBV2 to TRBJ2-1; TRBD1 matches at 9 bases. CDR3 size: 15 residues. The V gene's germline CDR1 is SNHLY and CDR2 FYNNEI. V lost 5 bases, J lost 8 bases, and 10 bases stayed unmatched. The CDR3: CASSIGTGKADEQFF. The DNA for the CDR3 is TGTGCCAGCAGTATAGGGACAGGGAAGGCCGATGAGCAGTTCTTC.

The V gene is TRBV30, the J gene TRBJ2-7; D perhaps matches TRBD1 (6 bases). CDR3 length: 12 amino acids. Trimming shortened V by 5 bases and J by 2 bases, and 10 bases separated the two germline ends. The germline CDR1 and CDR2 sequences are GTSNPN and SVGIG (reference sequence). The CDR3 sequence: CAWGTTPYEQYF. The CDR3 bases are TGTGCCTGGGGGACAACCCCCTACGAGCAGTACTTC.

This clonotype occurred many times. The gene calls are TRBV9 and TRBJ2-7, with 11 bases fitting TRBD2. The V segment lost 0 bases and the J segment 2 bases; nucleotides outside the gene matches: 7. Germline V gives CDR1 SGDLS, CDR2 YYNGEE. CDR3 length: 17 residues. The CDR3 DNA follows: TGTGCCAGCAGCGTAGGCTCATGGACTAGCGGGCCCTACGAGCAGTACTTC. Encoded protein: CASSVGSWTSGPYEQYF.

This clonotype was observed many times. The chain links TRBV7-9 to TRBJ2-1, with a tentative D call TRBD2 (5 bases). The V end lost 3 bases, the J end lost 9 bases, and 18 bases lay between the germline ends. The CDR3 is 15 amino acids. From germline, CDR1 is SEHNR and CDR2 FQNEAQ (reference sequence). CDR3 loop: CASSFLSGTPLEQFF. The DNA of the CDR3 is TGTGCCAGCAGCTTTTTATCGGGAACCCCACTTGAGCAGTTCTTC.

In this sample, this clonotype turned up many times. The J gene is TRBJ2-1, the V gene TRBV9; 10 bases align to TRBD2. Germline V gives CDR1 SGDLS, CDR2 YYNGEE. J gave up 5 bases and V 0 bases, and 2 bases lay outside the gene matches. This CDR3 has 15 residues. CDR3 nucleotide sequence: TGTGCCAGCAGCGTAGCTACTAGCGGGGACAATGAGCAGTTCTTC. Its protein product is CASSVATSGDNEQFF.